This passage covers 5 T cell receptor beta chains from one sample sequenced in a study of blood T cell repertoires in COVID-19. Profiled with immunoSEQ multiplex PCR; TCRdb holds only in-frame clones, not every one. The sample yields 250,000 or so clones, more than 75% seen once. Sample: peripheral blood. The receptors derive from a woman aged 40 to 50 who had recovered from COVID-19.

The rearrangement uses TRBV7-9 and TRBJ1-1, with D possibly being TRBD1 (6 bases). The V end was cut by 5 bases, the J end by 4 bases, with 20 bases between. This CDR3 has 16 amino acids. Germline CDR1 is SEHNR and CDR2 is FQNEAQ (reference sequence). CDR3 region: CASSTWTVTAGTEAFF. The CDR3 nucleotides are TGTGCCAGCAGCACCTGGACAGTAACCGCGGGCACTGAAGCTTTCTTT. Full variable domain (remainder filled in from reference TRBV7-9 and TRBJ1-1): DTGVSQNPRHKITKRGQNVTFRCDPISEHNRLYWYRQTLGQGPEFLTYFQNEAQLEKSRLLSDRFSAERPKGSFSTLEIQRTEQGDSAMYLCASSTWTVTAGTEAFFGQGTRLTVV.

CDR3 sequence: CAIRDISNQPQHF. Here the CDR3 DNA reads TGTGCCATCAGGGACATTAGCAATCAGCCCCAGCATTTT. The chain is built from TRBV10-3 and TRBJ1-5; tentatively, D is TRBD1 (5 bases). Trimming cost V 6 bases and J 0 bases, with 6 bases left between them. This CDR3 has 13 residues. Germline-derived CDR1 and CDR2 are ENHRY and SYGVKD.

The chain couples TRBV9 to TRBJ2-1, with TRBD2 matching over 12 bases. This CDR3 comprises 17 residues. V gave up 7 bases and J gave up 9 bases; unmatched junction bases: 17. Looked up from germline, CDR1 is SGDLS and CDR2 is YYNGEE. CDR3 region: CASAKLGLAGGLGEQFF. The DNA for the CDR3 is TGTGCCAGCGCCAAATTGGGTCTAGCGGGGGGGCTGGGTGAGCAGTTCTTC. The full variable domain, its missing parts supplied by reference TRBV9 and TRBJ2-1, is DSGVTQTPKHLITATGQRVTLRCSPRSGDLSVYWYQQSLDQGLQFLIQYYNGEERAKGNILERFSAQQFPDLHSELNLSSLELGDSALYFCASAKLGLAGGLGEQFFGPGTRLTVL.

The chain carries TRBV18 and TRBJ1-1; 9 nucleotides line up with TRBD1. V was clipped by 6 bases and J by 5 bases; unmatched bases: 7. Per germline, CDR1 KGHSH and CDR2 LQKENI. This CDR3 spans 14 amino acids. The CDR3 is CASSPFGQGTEAFF. CDR3 coding DNA: TGTGCCAGCTCGCCCTTCGGACAGGGGACTGAAGCTTTCTTT.

This sequence joins TRBV19 and TRBJ1-5; 7 bases line up with TRBD1. The germline gives CDR1 LNHDA, CDR2 SQIVND (reference sequence). V trimming: 5 bases; J trimming: 7 bases; junction bases outside the gene matches: 5. The CDR3 extends over 13 amino acids. CDR3: CASSQTGEQPQHF. CDR3 DNA: TGTGCCAGTAGTCAAACAGGGGAACAGCCCCAGCATTTT.